Each of the 13 T cell receptor beta chains below was sequenced from the same sample in a study of blood T cell repertoires in COVID-19. Profiled with immunoSEQ multiplex PCR; TCRdb holds only in-frame clones, not every one. The data show about 210,000 clones, around 89% seen once. The specimen was peripheral blood. The receptors derive from a woman in her thirties or forties with acute or convalescent COVID-19.

The chain uses TRBV2 and TRBJ1-2; a possible D gene is TRBD1 (5 bases). The V end was cut by 4 bases, the J end by 8 bases, with 20 bases between. The CDR3 has 15 residues. Looked up from germline, CDR1 is SNHLY and CDR2 is FYNNEI. The CDR3 here is CASSGTGLLPEGYTF. The CDR3, as DNA: TGTGCCAGCAGTGGCACGGGACTCCTACCTGAAGGCTACACCTTC.

Worth noting for this clone: This specimen includes other DNA sequences encoding the same CDR3. The chain carries TRBV7-8 and TRBJ2-5; TRBD2 matches 12 bases. The J segment lost 5 bases and the V segment lost 4 bases, leaving 5 bases of the junction unmatched. CDR1 and CDR2 (germline): SGHVS, FQNEAQ. CDR3 length: 15 residues. The CDR3 protein is CASSSLAGGRETQYF. The CDR3, as DNA: TGTGCCAGCAGCTCACTAGCGGGGGGCCGCGAGACCCAGTACTTC.

The chain links TRBV15 to TRBJ1-2; 7 bases match TRBD1. Unmatched junction bases numbered 10, after V lost 1 base and J lost 8 bases. This CDR3 comprises 15 residues. Germline CDR1 LNHNV, CDR2 YYDKDF (reference sequence). CDR3 DNA sequence: TGTGCCACCAGCAGAGGAAACAGGGGTCCAGGGGGCTACACCTTC. Its protein product is CATSRGNRGPGGYTF.

This chain connects TRBV19 to TRBJ1-2, with D possibly matching TRBD1 (5 bases). V was clipped by 4 bases and J by 4 bases, with 10 bases between them. CDR3 length equals 13 residues. Germline CDR1 reads LNHDA; CDR2 reads SQIVND (reference sequence). The CDR3 region has the DNA TGTGCCAGTAGTAGGCAGGGTGGCTATGGCTACACCTTC. This encodes CASSRQGGYGYTF. The variable domain in full, with the rest retrieved from reference TRBV19 and TRBJ1-2, is DGGITQSPKYLFRKEGQNVTLSCEQNLNHDAMYWYRQDPGQGLRLIYYSQIVNDFQKGDIAEGYSVSREKKESFPLTVTSAQKNPTAFYLCASSRQGGYGYTFGSGTRLTVV.

With respect to this clone: The sample holds other DNA sequences that translate to the same CDR3. The rearrangement links TRBV6-1 to TRBJ1-1; the D is unclear. The V and J ends lost 3 bases and 2 bases respectively, with 4 bases between them. CDR1 is MNHNS, CDR2 SASEGT, per germline. This CDR3 region has 12 residues. The chain's CDR3 is CASSEANTEAFF. For the CDR3, the DNA is TGTGCCAGCAGTGAGGCTAACACTGAAGCTTTCTTT.

The rearrangement joins TRBV2 to TRBJ2-5, with TRBD1 matching over 11 bases. Per the germline V gene, CDR1 is SNHLY and CDR2 is FYNNEI. The ends lost 6 bases at V and 7 bases at J; junction bases unmatched: 13. The length of the CDR3 is 16 residues. The CDR3 protein is CASSEPDRGLRGTQYF. The CDR3 DNA is TGTGCCAGCAGCGAGCCGGACAGGGGGCTTAGGGGGACCCAGTACTTC.

The V call is TRBV10-3, the J call TRBJ2-6; 8 positions match TRBD2. The CDR3 contains 20 residues. V dropped 3 bases and J dropped 1; count of bases not matched to a gene: 14. CDR1 is ENHRY, CDR2 SYGVKD, per germline. The CDR3 reads CAISEFHGGARVSGANVLTF. As DNA, the CDR3 is TGTGCCATCAGTGAATTTCACGGGGGGGCGCGAGTATCTGGGGCCAACGTCCTGACTTTC.

The chain couples TRBV29-1 to TRBJ2-3; D gene unclear. Trimming took off 3 bases at V and 0 bases at J, with 13 bases between the two ends. CDR3 length equals 15 residues. Germline values: CDR1 SQVTM, CDR2 ANQGSEA. The CDR3 DNA reads as TGCAGCGTTGATAAACTCGTATTTAGCACAGATACGCAGTATTTT. This gives the protein CSVDKLVFSTDTQYF.

CDR3: CASSSLAGGHQETQYF. Here the CDR3 DNA reads TGCGCCAGCAGCTCCTTAGCGGGGGGGCACCAAGAGACCCAGTACTTC. The V call is TRBV5-1, the J call TRBJ2-5; TRBD2 aligns across 11 bases. Germline V gene sequence: CDR1 SGHRS, CDR2 YFSETQ. Unmatched junction bases numbered 4, after V lost 3 bases and J lost 0 bases. CDR3 length: 16 amino acids.

The genes are TRBV10-1 and TRBJ2-3; 8 nucleotides align to TRBD2. V was pared by 3 bases and J by 3 bases, with 5 bases of the junction left unmatched. The CDR3 runs to 15 residues. Germline V gives CDR1 WNHNN, CDR2 SYGVQD (reference sequence). The CDR3 region has the DNA TGCGCCAGCAGTGATCCGGGACTAGGGACAGATACGCAGTATTTT. Translating gives CASSDPGLGTDTQYF.

This chain connects TRBV6-4 to TRBJ1-1; possible D gene TRBD1, 6 bases. The V gene lost 11 bases and the J gene lost 5 bases, with 24 bases spanning the gap. This CDR3 has 15 amino acids. Germline CDR1 is MRHNA and CDR2 is SNTAGT. CDR3 loop: CAGGHVAGEGTEAFF. The CDR3 nucleotides are TGTGCCGGGGGACACGTGGCCGGCGAGGGGACTGAAGCTTTCTTT.

The chain recombines TRBV5-1 with TRBJ2-1, with 7 bases matching TRBD1. Germline V gene lookup returns CDR1 SGHRS and CDR2 YFSETQ. V lost 6 bases and J lost 3; bases outside the gene matches: 12. This CDR3 has 16 residues. The CDR3 nucleotides are TGCGCCAGCAACCCCGGCAACAGGGGTCACTACAATGAGCAGTTCTTC. This encodes CASNPGNRGHYNEQFF.

This clone was found once. The V call is TRBV30, the J call TRBJ1-1; 11 bases fit TRBD1. The junction had 10 bases not matched to a gene; V was cut back by 1 base and J by 6 bases. Looked up from germline, CDR1 is GTSNPN and CDR2 is SVGIG (reference sequence). The CDR3 length is 16 residues. DNA for the CDR3: TGTGCCTGGAGTGCCCTGGACAGGGGGCCGGGGGCTGAAGCTTTCTTT. Its protein is CAWSALDRGPGAEAFF.